This TCR beta chain came from a study of T cell repertoires in cytomegalovirus infection. For the study at large: In public TCR beta signatures, there were indications of both CMV infection and matching HLA type. General observations from the study: It was HLA-C-restricted CMV-specific TCR beta clonotypes that dominated the response ex vivo.

Comments on this clonotype: Its antigen is unknown.

TCRdb processed the reads anew with MiXCR; each CDR3 protein has one entry. Here the sample spans some 700,000 distinct CDR3 sequences, under 40% being singletons. The sequence derives from a human donor in good health (CMV status not recorded). Some clones in this sample may be carry-over from other donors' samples. Sequencing was done on a sample of PBMCs.

For the CDR3, the DNA is TGTGCCAGCTCTAAATCCGGGACAGGCAACACTGAAGCTTTCTTT. This codes for CASSKSGTGNTEAFF. This chain uses TRBV18 with TRBJ1-1; 8 bases line up with TRBD1. The CDR3 contains 15 residues. Germline V CDR1 and CDR2: KGHSH, LQKENI. After removal of 6 bases from V and 2 bases from J, the junction contained 8 bases not matched to a gene.